Listed here are 28 T cell receptor beta chains from one sample, sequenced in a study of radiotherapy plus CTLA-4 blockade in lung cancer. Libraries were prepared by immunoSEQ multiplex PCR; TCRdb keeps only in-frame clonotypes and omits some of them. The sample contains approximately 28,000 clones, around three quarters of which appear only once. The source was peripheral blood, collected from a patient treated with radiotherapy plus ipilimumab. The receptors were sampled from a human donor with non-small cell lung cancer that progressed on radiotherapy plus ipilimumab.

This chain joins TRBV18 and TRBJ2-7; D is possibly TRBD1 or TRBD2 (5 bases each). V shed 2 bases and J shed 3 bases, with 8 bases lying between them. Germline V gives CDR1 KGHSH, CDR2 LQKENI. The CDR3 is 13 amino acids. CDR3 DNA sequence: TGTGCCAGCTCACCAGGGGGAGTCTACGAGCAGTACTTC. Its protein product is CASSPGGVYEQYF.

The chain couples TRBV6-5 to TRBJ2-5, with 8 bases fitting TRBD1. The CDR3 contains 15 residues. Germline V gene data show CDR1 as MNHEY and CDR2 as SVGAGI. V gave up 6 bases and J gave up 1 base; unmatched junction bases: 7. This CDR3 reads CASSRGQGLQETQYF. As DNA, the CDR3 is TGTGCCAGCAGCCGCGGACAGGGCCTCCAAGAGACCCAGTACTTC.

This chain joins TRBV5-1 and TRBJ2-3, with D unclear. Germline CDR1 and CDR2: SGHRS and YFSETQ. V shed 0 bases and J shed 2 bases, with 10 bases lying between them. This CDR3 is 15 amino acids long. In DNA form, the CDR3 reads TGCGCCAGCAGCTTGGCGAAAGGAGCCACAGATACGCAGTATTTT. The encoded protein is CASSLAKGATDTQYF.

This clone was picked up a small number of times. The chain is built from TRBV19 and TRBJ2-5; 10 bases match TRBD2. Trimming took 5 bases from V and 2 from J; bases not matched to a gene: 8. CDR1 and CDR2 (germline): LNHDA, SQIVND (reference sequence). CDR3 length: 16 residues. The chain's CDR3 is CASSPMGLALQETQYF. For the CDR3, the DNA is TGTGCCAGTAGTCCGATGGGACTAGCGCTTCAAGAGACCCAGTACTTC. Looking up the rest from reference TRBV19 and TRBJ2-5 gives the full variable domain: DGGITQSPKYLFRKEGQNVTLSCEQNLNHDAMYWYRQDPGQGLRLIYYSQIVNDFQKGDIAEGYSVSREKKESFPLTVTSAQKNPTAFYLCASSPMGLALQETQYFGPGTRLLVL.

The chain recombines TRBV5-5 with TRBJ2-5; tentatively, D is TRBD2 (6 bases). The germline V gene has CDR1 SGHKS and CDR2 YYEKEE (reference sequence). Trimming took 2 bases from V and 3 from J, leaving 8 bases between them. The length of the CDR3 is 13 residues. This CDR3 is CASSFPGEETQYF. The DNA of the CDR3 is TGTGCCAGCAGCTTTCCGGGGGAAGAGACCCAGTACTTC.

This clone qualifies as medium-sized. V is TRBV4-3 and J is TRBJ1-3; the D is unclear. This CDR3 spans 16 amino acids. Germline V gene data show CDR1 as LGHNA and CDR2 as YSLEER. V shed 0 bases and J shed 0 bases, with 9 bases lying between them. In DNA form, the CDR3 reads TGCGCCAGCAGCCAAGATCTATCCAGCTCTGGAAACACCATATATTTT. This encodes CASSQDLSSSGNTIYF.

This chain links TRBV19 with TRBJ2-3, with 8 bases that match TRBD2. The CDR3 spans 14 residues. V dropped 5 bases and J dropped 3; count of bases not matched to a gene: 4. Germline CDR1 reads LNHDA; CDR2 reads SQIVND (reference sequence). The CDR3 sequence: CASSVAGRTDTQYF. As DNA, the CDR3 is TGTGCCAGTAGTGTAGCGGGGAGGACAGATACGCAGTATTTT.

The rearrangement links TRBV20-1 to TRBJ1-1; D is ambiguous. This CDR3 contains 10 residues. Trimming cost V 5 bases and J 5 bases, with 6 bases left between them. The germline V gene has CDR1 DFQATT and CDR2 SNEGSKA (reference sequence). CDR3 DNA: TGCAGTGCTTTGGGGACTGAAGCTTTCTTT. Its translation is CSALGTEAFF.

The V gene is TRBV13, the J gene TRBJ2-5, with D tentatively TRBD2 (6 bases). The CDR3 is made up of 16 amino acids. Trimming took off 5 bases at V and 4 bases at J, with 20 bases between the two ends. Germline loops: CDR1 PRHDT, CDR2 FYEKMQ (reference sequence). The CDR3 loop is CASSREGTWTSETQYF. The CDR3 DNA reads TGTGCCAGCAGCCGCGAGGGGACTTGGACATCAGAGACCCAGTACTTC.

The rearrangement uses TRBV7-8 and TRBJ2-2; TRBD2 might be the D (6 bases). CDR3 length: 15 amino acids. The V and J ends lost 8 bases and 4 bases respectively, with 17 bases between them. Looked up from germline, CDR1 is SGHVS and CDR2 is FQNEAQ. CDR3 sequence reads: CASGVRGTSTGELFF. The CDR3 region has the DNA TGTGCCAGCGGGGTACGGGGGACCTCCACCGGGGAGCTGTTTTTT.

This chain uses TRBV9 with TRBJ1-6, with D tentatively TRBD1 (5 bases). V lost 0 bases and J lost 7, with 17 bases in between. CDR3 length equals 17 residues. CDR1 is SGDLS, CDR2 YYNGEE, per germline. CDR3 protein: CASSVGGMRQSNSPLHF. CDR3 in DNA: TGTGCCAGCAGCGTAGGAGGAATGAGACAGTCGAATTCACCCCTCCACTTT.

This clone was observed a single time. Here the CDR3 reads CASSPLRIEGHSYNEQFF. The CDR3 region has the DNA TGTGCCAGCAGCCCCCTTCGAATAGAGGGGCACTCCTACAATGAGCAGTTCTTC. The V and J genes are TRBV4-2 and TRBJ2-1; D may correspond to TRBD1 or TRBD2 (5 bases each). V was pared by 4 bases and J by 0 bases, with 19 bases between. CDR1 LGHNA and CDR2 YNFKEQ come from the germline V gene. There are 18 residues in the CDR3.

This clone is a singleton in its sample. The V call is TRBV5-4, the J call TRBJ1-1; no clear D. Between the trimmed V and J ends, which lost 3 bases and 0 bases, there was a span of 9 bases. Germline V CDR1 and CDR2: SGHNT, YYREEE (reference sequence). This CDR3 has 14 residues. CDR3 in amino acids: CASSSPPMNTEAFF. CDR3 DNA: TGTGCCAGCAGCTCACCCCCGATGAACACTGAAGCTTTCTTT.

The rearrangement links TRBV11-3 to TRBJ2-5, with 10 bases identical to TRBD1. Germline CDR1 SGHNT, CDR2 YENEEA. Germline trimming cut 5 bases from V and 3 bases from J; bases unmatched to any gene: 0. There are 13 residues in the CDR3. For the CDR3, the DNA is TGTGCCAGCAGCGGGACAGGGGAAGAGACCCAGTACTTC. Residues: CASSGTGEETQYF.

The chain has TRBV28 and TRBJ1-5; D is ambiguous. V was clipped by 4 bases and J by 6 bases, with 16 bases between them. The CDR3 is 15 amino acids. Germline CDR1 is MDHEN and CDR2 is SYDVKM. The CDR3 loop reads CASSYPGEGSQPQHF. CDR3 nucleotide sequence: TGTGCCAGCAGTTACCCCGGGGAAGGGAGTCAGCCCCAGCATTTT.

Only a few counts were recorded for this clone. The V gene is TRBV11-2, the J gene TRBJ2-7; 10 nucleotides match TRBD1. The CDR3 runs 18 residues. The trim removed 5 bases at V and 5 bases at J, leaving 18 bases unmatched. Germline assignment: CDR1 SGHAT and CDR2 FQNNGV. The CDR3 bases are TGTGCCAGCAGCGACCTGGACGGGACAGGGGATATTTCTGACGAGCAGTACTTC. Its translation is CASSDLDGTGDISDEQYF.

The chain has TRBV7-6 and TRBJ1-4, with a weak D call TRBD1 (5 bases). V was shortened by 2 bases and J by 6 bases, with 10 bases between the two germline ends. Germline V lookup: CDR1 SGHVS, CDR2 FNYEAQ. This CDR3 contains 14 residues. CDR3 DNA: TGTGCCAGCAGCTTAAAACCGGGGGATGAAAAACTGTTTTTT. It yields the protein CASSLKPGDEKLFF.

The CDR3 reads CASGTWGREEKLFF. The CDR3 DNA reads TGTGCCAGCGGTACATGGGGCAGAGAGGAAAAACTGTTTTTT. The rearrangement joins TRBV5-6 to TRBJ1-4, with D perhaps TRBD1 (5 bases). Trimming took off 7 bases at V and 8 bases at J, with 18 bases between the two ends. This CDR3 contains 14 residues. Germline CDR1 reads SGHDT; CDR2 reads YYEEEE.

The V call is TRBV27, the J call TRBJ1-5; weak D call: TRBD1 (5 bases). Trimming stripped 3 bases from V and 3 bases from J, with 12 bases between. CDR1 is MNHEY, CDR2 SMNVEV, per germline (reference sequence). This CDR3 has 15 residues. This CDR3 reads CASSLVGLPNQPQHF. The CDR3 nucleotides are TGTGCCAGCAGTTTGGTGGGACTCCCCAATCAGCCCCAGCATTTT.

J is TRBJ1-1 and V is TRBV19, with a possible D match to TRBD1 (5 bases). The V end was cut by 6 bases, the J end by 1 base, with 15 bases between. CDR3 length: 15 amino acids. Per the germline V gene, CDR1 is LNHDA and CDR2 is SQIVND (reference sequence). The CDR3 DNA sequence: TGTGCCAGTAGCCGGGGGAGGGGAACGAACACTGAAGCTTTCTTT. Amino acids: CASSRGRGTNTEAFF. The full variable domain, rest sourced from reference TRBV19 and TRBJ1-1, is DGGITQSPKYLFRKEGQNVTLSCEQNLNHDAMYWYRQDPGQGLRLIYYSQIVNDFQKGDIAEGYSVSREKKESFPLTVTSAQKNPTAFYLCASSRGRGTNTEAFFGQGTRLTVV.

The count of this clone is one. The chain recombines TRBV7-6 with TRBJ1-5, with unresolved D. V was pared by 5 bases and J by 1 base, with 18 bases between. CDR1 is SGHVS and CDR2 is FNYEAQ in the germline V gene. The CDR3 contains 17 residues. The CDR3 sequence: CASSLSPYPGSNQPQHF. The CDR3 nucleotides read TGTGCCAGCAGCCTCTCCCCCTACCCGGGGAGCAATCAGCCCCAGCATTTT.

This chain connects TRBV5-4 to TRBJ1-1; D gene ambiguous. This CDR3 is built from 16 residues. Per the germline V gene, CDR1 is SGHNT and CDR2 is YYREEE (reference sequence). Trimming removed 4 bases from V and 5 bases from J, with 21 bases in between. The CDR3 DNA follows: TGTGCCAGCAGCCACCCGGTGACGGAGGATGGGACTGAAGCTTTCTTT. Its translation is CASSHPVTEDGTEAFF.

The chain joins TRBV5-5 to TRBJ2-5; perhaps TRBD2 as D (6 bases). There are 16 residues in the CDR3. Looked up from germline, CDR1 is SGHKS and CDR2 is YYEKEE (reference sequence). Trimming took off 0 bases at V and 0 bases at J, with 12 bases between the two ends. CDR3 region: CASSLAPSAYQETQYF. Written as DNA, the CDR3 is TGTGCCAGCAGCTTGGCACCTAGCGCGTACCAAGAGACCCAGTACTTC. The variable domain in full, completed from reference TRBV5-5 and TRBJ2-5, reads DAGVTQSPTHLIKTRGQQVTLRCSPISGHKSVSWYQQVLGQGPQFIFQYYEKEERGRGNFPDRFSARQFPNYSSELNVNALLLGDSALYLCASSLAPSAYQETQYFGPGTRLLVL.

The chain carries TRBV28 and TRBJ2-5; D remains ambiguous. From germline, CDR1 is MDHEN and CDR2 SYDVKM. This CDR3 region has 15 residues. V lost 5 bases and J lost 4, with 17 bases in between. CDR3 sequence (DNA): TGTGCCAGCAGTACCGTGGTTGGGGTGGCAGAGACCCAGTACTTC. This codes for CASSTVVGVAETQYF.

The chain carries TRBV30 and TRBJ2-5; 9 positions agree with TRBD2. J lost 4 bases, V lost 4 bases, and 7 bases had no gene match. Germline CDR1 reads GTSNPN; CDR2 reads SVGIG (reference sequence). CDR3 length: 14 amino acids. CDR3 sequence: CAWKHAGGIETQYF. As DNA, the CDR3 is TGTGCCTGGAAACACGCGGGAGGGATAGAGACCCAGTACTTC.

This clone was counted a few times. This sample includes further DNA sequences coding for the same CDR3. This chain uses TRBV7-3 with TRBJ1-1; D ambiguous. The germline V gene encodes CDR1 SGHTA and CDR2 FQGTGA. CDR3 length equals 13 residues. Trimming left V 6 bases short and J 2 bases short, with 10 bases between. The DNA for the CDR3 is TGTGCCAGCAGTTTGACGGGAAACACTGAAGCTTTCTTT. Translated, it gives CASSLTGNTEAFF.

The chain employs TRBV9 and TRBJ2-5; 8 bases match TRBD2. V lost 0 bases, J lost 1 base, and 8 bases stayed unmatched. Germline V CDR1 and CDR2: SGDLS, YYNGEE. The CDR3 totals 17 residues. The CDR3 is CASSVALAGTTQETQYF. The CDR3 DNA sequence: TGTGCCAGCAGCGTAGCGTTAGCGGGGACTACCCAAGAGACCCAGTACTTC. The variable domain in full, completed from reference TRBV9 and TRBJ2-5, reads DSGVTQTPKHLITATGQRVTLRCSPRSGDLSVYWYQQSLDQGLQFLIQYYNGEERAKGNILERFSAQQFPDLHSELNLSSLELGDSALYFCASSVALAGTTQETQYFGPGTRLLVL.

V gene TRBV29-1 combines with J gene TRBJ2-5; TRBD1 might be the D (5 bases). Germline loops: CDR1 SQVTM, CDR2 ANQGSEA. This CDR3 is 12 amino acids long. V was trimmed by 3 bases and J by 2 bases, leaving 7 bases between them. Here the CDR3 DNA reads TGCAGCGTTGACACAGGTCAAGAGACCCAGTACTTC. Translating gives CSVDTGQETQYF.